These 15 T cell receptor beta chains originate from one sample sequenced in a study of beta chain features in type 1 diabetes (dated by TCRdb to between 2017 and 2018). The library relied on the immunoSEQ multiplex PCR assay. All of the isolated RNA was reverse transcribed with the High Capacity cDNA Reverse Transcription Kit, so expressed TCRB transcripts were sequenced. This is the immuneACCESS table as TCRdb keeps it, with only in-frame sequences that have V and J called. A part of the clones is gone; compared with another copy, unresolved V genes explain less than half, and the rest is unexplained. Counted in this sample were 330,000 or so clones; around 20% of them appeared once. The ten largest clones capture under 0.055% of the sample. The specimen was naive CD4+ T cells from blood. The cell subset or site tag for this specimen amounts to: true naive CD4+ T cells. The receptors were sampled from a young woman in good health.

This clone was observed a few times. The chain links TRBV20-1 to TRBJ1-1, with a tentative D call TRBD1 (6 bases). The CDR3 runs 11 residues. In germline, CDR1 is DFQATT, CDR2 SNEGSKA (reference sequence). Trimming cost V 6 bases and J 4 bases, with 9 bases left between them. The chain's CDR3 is CSARQVTEAFF. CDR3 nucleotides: TGCAGTGCGAGACAGGTCACTGAAGCTTTCTTT.

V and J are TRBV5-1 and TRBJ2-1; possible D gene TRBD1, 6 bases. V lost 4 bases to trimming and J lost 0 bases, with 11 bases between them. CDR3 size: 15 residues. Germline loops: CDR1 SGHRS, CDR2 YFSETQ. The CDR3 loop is CASSGDRSSYNEQFF. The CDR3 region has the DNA TGCGCCAGCAGCGGTGACAGGAGCTCCTACAATGAGCAGTTCTTC.

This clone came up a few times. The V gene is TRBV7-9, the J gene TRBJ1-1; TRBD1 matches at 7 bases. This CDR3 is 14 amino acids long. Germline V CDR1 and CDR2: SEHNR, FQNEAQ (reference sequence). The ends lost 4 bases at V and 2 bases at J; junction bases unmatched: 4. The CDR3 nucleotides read TGTGCCAGCAGCTACGGACAGGTAAACACTGAAGCTTTCTTT. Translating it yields CASSYGQVNTEAFF.

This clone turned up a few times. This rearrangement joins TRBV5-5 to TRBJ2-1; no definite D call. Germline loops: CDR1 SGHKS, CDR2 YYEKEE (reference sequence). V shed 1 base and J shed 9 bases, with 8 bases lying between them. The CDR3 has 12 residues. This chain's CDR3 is CASSLLGIEQFF. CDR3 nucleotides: TGTGCCAGCAGCTTGCTAGGAATTGAGCAGTTCTTC.

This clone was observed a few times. Written as DNA, the CDR3 is TGTGCCAGCTCACCTCGATTAGGACAAGCCACGAACACTGAAGCTTTCTTT. Its protein product is CASSPRLGQATNTEAFF. The V and J genes are TRBV18 and TRBJ1-1; D perhaps matches TRBD1 (5 bases). Germline V gives CDR1 KGHSH, CDR2 LQKENI. The V gene lost 3 bases and the J gene lost 1 base, with 18 bases spanning the gap. This CDR3 has 17 amino acids.

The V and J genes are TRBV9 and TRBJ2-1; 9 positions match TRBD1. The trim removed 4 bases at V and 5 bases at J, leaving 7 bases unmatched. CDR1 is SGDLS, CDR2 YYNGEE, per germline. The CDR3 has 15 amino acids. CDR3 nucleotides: TGTGCCAGCAGCCCCCCGGGACAGGGCGACAATGAGCAGTTCTTC. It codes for CASSPPGQGDNEQFF. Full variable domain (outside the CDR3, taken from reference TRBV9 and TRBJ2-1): DSGVTQTPKHLITATGQRVTLRCSPRSGDLSVYWYQQSLDQGLQFLIQYYNGEERAKGNILERFSAQQFPDLHSELNLSSLELGDSALYFCASSPPGQGDNEQFFGPGTRLTVL.

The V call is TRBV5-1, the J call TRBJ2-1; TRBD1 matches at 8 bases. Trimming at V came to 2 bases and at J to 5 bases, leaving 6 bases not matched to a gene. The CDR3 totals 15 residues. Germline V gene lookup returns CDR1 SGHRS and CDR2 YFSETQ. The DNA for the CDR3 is TGCGCCAGCAGCTTTGGACAGGGTGGGAACAATGAGCAGTTCTTC. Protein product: CASSFGQGGNNEQFF.

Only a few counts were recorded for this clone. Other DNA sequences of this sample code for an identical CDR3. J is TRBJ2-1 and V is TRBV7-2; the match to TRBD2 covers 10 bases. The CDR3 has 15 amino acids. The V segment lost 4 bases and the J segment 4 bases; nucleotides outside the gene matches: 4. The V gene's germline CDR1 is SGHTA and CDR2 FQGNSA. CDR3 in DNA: TGTGCCAGCAGCTCGTCTAGCGGGAGTTACAATGAGCAGTTCTTC. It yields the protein CASSSSSGSYNEQFF.

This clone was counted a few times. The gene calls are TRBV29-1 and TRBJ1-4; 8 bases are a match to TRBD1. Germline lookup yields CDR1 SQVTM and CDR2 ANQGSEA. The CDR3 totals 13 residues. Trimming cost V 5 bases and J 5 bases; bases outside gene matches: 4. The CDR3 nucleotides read TGCAGCGTTCACTGGACAGGGAATGAAAAACTGTTTTTT. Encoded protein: CSVHWTGNEKLFF.

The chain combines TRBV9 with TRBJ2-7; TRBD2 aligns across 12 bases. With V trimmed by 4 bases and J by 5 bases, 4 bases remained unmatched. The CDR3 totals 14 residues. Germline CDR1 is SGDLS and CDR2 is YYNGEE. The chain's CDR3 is CASSRTSGAHEQYF. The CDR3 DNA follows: TGTGCCAGCAGCCGGACTAGCGGGGCCCACGAGCAGTACTTC. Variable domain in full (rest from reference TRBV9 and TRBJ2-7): DSGVTQTPKHLITATGQRVTLRCSPRSGDLSVYWYQQSLDQGLQFLIQYYNGEERAKGNILERFSAQQFPDLHSELNLSSLELGDSALYFCASSRTSGAHEQYFGPGTRLTVT.

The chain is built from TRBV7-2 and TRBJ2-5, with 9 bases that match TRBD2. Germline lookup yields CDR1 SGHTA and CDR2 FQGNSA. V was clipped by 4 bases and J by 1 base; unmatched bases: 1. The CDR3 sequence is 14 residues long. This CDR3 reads CASSWRGGQETQYF. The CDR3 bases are TGTGCCAGCAGCTGGCGGGGGGGCCAAGAGACCCAGTACTTC.

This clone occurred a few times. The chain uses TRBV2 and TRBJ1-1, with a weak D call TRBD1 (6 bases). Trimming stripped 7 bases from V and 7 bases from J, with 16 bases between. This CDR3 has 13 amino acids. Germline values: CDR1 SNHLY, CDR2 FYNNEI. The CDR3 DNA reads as TGTGCCAGCATCGGGGGGGCCCTGGGTGAAGCTTTCTTT. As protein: CASIGGALGEAFF. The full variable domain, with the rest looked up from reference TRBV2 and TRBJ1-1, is EPEVTQTPSHQVTQMGQEVILRCVPISNHLYFYWYRQILGQKVEFLVSFYNNEISEKSEIFDDQFSVERPDGSNFTLKIRSTKLEDSAMYFCASIGGALGEAFFGQGTRLTVV.

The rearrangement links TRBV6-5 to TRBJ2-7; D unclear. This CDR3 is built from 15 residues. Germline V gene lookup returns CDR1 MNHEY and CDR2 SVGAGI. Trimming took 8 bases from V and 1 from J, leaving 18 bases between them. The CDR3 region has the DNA TGTGCCAGCGGTCAATACGTCGGTTCGTCCTACGAGCAGTACTTC. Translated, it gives CASGQYVGSSYEQYF.

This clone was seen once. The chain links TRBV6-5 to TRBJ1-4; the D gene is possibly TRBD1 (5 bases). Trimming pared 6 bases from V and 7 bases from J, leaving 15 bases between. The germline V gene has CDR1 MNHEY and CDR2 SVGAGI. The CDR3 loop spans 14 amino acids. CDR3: CASSSRGGSEKLFF. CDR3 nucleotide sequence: TGTGCCAGCAGCTCCCGCGGGGGAAGTGAAAAACTGTTTTTT.

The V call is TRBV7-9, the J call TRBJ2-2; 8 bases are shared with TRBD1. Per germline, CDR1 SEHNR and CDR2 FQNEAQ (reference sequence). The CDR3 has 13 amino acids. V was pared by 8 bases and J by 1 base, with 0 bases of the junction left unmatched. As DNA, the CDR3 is TGTGCCAGCGGGACAGGGAACACCGGGGAGCTGTTTTTT. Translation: CASGTGNTGELFF.